A single sample gave rise to the 26 T cell receptor beta chains below, sequenced in a study of beta chain features in type 1 diabetes. General study points: All four CD4+ subsets of Type 1 diabetes patients contained TCRB CDR3s that were moderately but significantly shorter.

The sequenced template was cDNA made from the entire isolated RNA. Clones were read by immunoSEQ multiplex PCR, and TCRdb kept only the in-frame ones, dropping some. This table has 20,000 to 25,000 clones, around 68% appearing once. These receptors have no known antigen. The sample consisted of stem cell memory CD4+ T cells from blood. The receptors stem from a woman in her thirties or forties with type 1 diabetes.

The rearrangement joins TRBV2 to TRBJ1-2, with D possibly matching TRBD1 (6 bases). CDR3 size: 14 residues. The V end was cut by 1 base, the J end by 0 bases, with 6 bases between. From germline, CDR1 is SNHLY and CDR2 FYNNEI. The CDR3 reads CASSEEGANYGYTF. In DNA, the CDR3 is TGTGCCAGCAGTGAAGAGGGGGCTAACTATGGCTACACCTTC.

The V call is TRBV18, the J call TRBJ1-1; D gene ambiguous. The CDR3 has 15 residues. Trimming took 0 bases from V and 10 from J, leaving 18 bases between them. CDR1 and CDR2 (germline): KGHSH, LQKENI. The CDR3 region is CASSPPALAKGAAFF. Here the CDR3 DNA reads TGTGCCAGCTCACCACCGGCATTGGCCAAAGGAGCAGCTTTCTTT.

CDR3 sequence: CASSPITGINEQFF. CDR3 coding DNA: TGTGCCAGCTCACCGATCACGGGGATCAATGAGCAGTTCTTC. The genes are TRBV18 and TRBJ2-1; D might be TRBD2 (5 bases). Germline lookup yields CDR1 KGHSH and CDR2 LQKENI. The germline V and J ends were trimmed by 3 bases and 6 bases, with 12 bases remaining between them. The CDR3 is 14 amino acids.

This chain uses TRBV11-2 with TRBJ1-1, with D tentatively TRBD1 (5 bases). The germline V gene encodes CDR1 SGHAT and CDR2 FQNNGV. The V gene lost 7 bases and the J gene lost 4 bases, with 7 bases spanning the gap. CDR3 length: 11 amino acids. The CDR3 coding sequence is TGTGCCAGCACCGGGGGCACTGAAGCTTTCTTT. Translated: CASTGGTEAFF.

This clone has just one count. The chain couples TRBV4-1 to TRBJ2-5; 12 bases fit TRBD2. Trimming removed 1 base from V and 5 bases from J; junction bases left unmatched: 5. The CDR3 extends over 16 amino acids. Per germline, CDR1 MGHRA and CDR2 YSYEKL. The CDR3: CASSQGLAGEGETQYF. CDR3 DNA sequence: TGCGCCAGCAGCCAAGGACTAGCGGGGGAGGGGGAGACCCAGTACTTC.

J is TRBJ2-1 and V is TRBV7-3; the match to TRBD2 covers 8 bases. The CDR3 is made up of 15 amino acids. The J segment lost 7 bases and the V segment lost 4 bases, leaving 9 bases of the junction unmatched. In germline, CDR1 is SGHTA, CDR2 FQGTGA. The CDR3 DNA is TGTGCCAGCAGCTCGCGGGGGGCCGAGGGGAATGAGCAGTTCTTC. The encoded protein is CASSSRGAEGNEQFF.

This clone was observed once. V and J are TRBV6-6 and TRBJ2-5; 7 bases fit TRBD1. The V gene's germline CDR1 is MNHNY and CDR2 SVGAGI (reference sequence). CDR3 length: 13 amino acids. The V segment lost 9 bases and the J segment 3 bases; nucleotides outside the gene matches: 7. The chain's CDR3 is CASTGTDKETQYF. The CDR3 nucleotides read TGTGCCAGTACCGGGACAGACAAAGAGACCCAGTACTTC.

This clone was seen a few times. This chain links TRBV7-2 with TRBJ2-2; D perhaps matches TRBD1 (5 bases). This CDR3 is 15 amino acids long. The V gene's germline CDR1 is SGHTA and CDR2 FQGNSA. Deletions cut 5 bases from V and 2 bases from J, with 12 bases between. The CDR3 here is CASSPAQGNTGELFF. As DNA, the CDR3 is TGTGCCAGCAGCCCGGCTCAGGGAAACACCGGGGAGCTGTTTTTT. The variable domain in full, with the rest retrieved from reference TRBV7-2 and TRBJ2-2, is GAGVSQSPSNKVTEKGKDVELRCDPISGHTALYWYRQSLGQGLEFLIYFQGNSAPDKSGLPSDRFSAERTGGSVSTLTIQRTQQEDSAVYLCASSPAQGNTGELFFGEGSRLTVL.

The chain couples TRBV7-8 to TRBJ1-1; no firm D call. This CDR3 contains 12 residues. Germline assignment: CDR1 SGHVS and CDR2 FQNEAQ. V lost 5 bases to trimming and J lost 7 bases, with 11 bases between them. CDR3 loop: CASSPRAGEAFF. CDR3 nucleotide sequence: TGTGCCAGCAGCCCACGGGCGGGTGAAGCTTTCTTT.

There are a few counts of this clone. The chain recombines TRBV23-1 with TRBJ1-2; maybe TRBD1 (5 bases). TRBV23-1 is sorted into the ORF group, with uncertain function. Between the trimmed V and J ends, which lost 6 bases and 6 bases, there was a span of 20 bases. CDR3 length equals 15 residues. The CDR3 sequence: CASRFTPGNRDGYTF. CDR3 DNA sequence: TGCGCCAGCAGGTTCACCCCAGGGAATCGGGATGGCTACACCTTC.

The rearrangement joins TRBV10-3 to TRBJ1-5; 10 nucleotides line up with TRBD1. CDR1 is ENHRY, CDR2 SYGVKD, per germline. The CDR3 has 18 amino acids. V dropped 0 bases and J dropped 2; count of bases not matched to a gene: 7. CDR3 in amino acids: CAISESRQGAVGNQPQHF. CDR3 nucleotide sequence: TGTGCCATCAGTGAGTCCAGACAGGGGGCAGTCGGCAATCAGCCCCAGCATTTT.

As DNA, the CDR3 is TGTGCCATCAGTGACGACAGGGATTCACCCCTCCACTTT. The encoded protein is CAISDDRDSPLHF. The genes are TRBV10-3 and TRBJ1-6, with 7 bases lining up with TRBD1. The ends lost 3 bases at V and 8 bases at J; junction bases unmatched: 1. The CDR3 contains 13 residues. Germline CDR1 is ENHRY and CDR2 is SYGVKD.

The chain carries TRBV7-2 and TRBJ2-7; TRBD2 is a possible D gene (6 bases). This CDR3 contains 17 residues. Germline values: CDR1 SGHTA, CDR2 FQGNSA. V gave up 2 bases and J gave up 6 bases, with 23 bases separating them. The CDR3, as DNA: TGTGCCAGCAGCTTAAAATCTGGTGGCGGGATGGAGGGCGAGCAGTACTTC. Amino acid sequence: CASSLKSGGGMEGEQYF.

The chain is built from TRBV11-2 and TRBJ2-1; 10 nucleotides align to TRBD2. The CDR3 covers 15 residues. Germline V gene lookup returns CDR1 SGHAT and CDR2 FQNNGV. J lost 3 bases, V lost 4 bases, and 3 bases had no gene match. Written as DNA, the CDR3 is TGTGCCAGCAGCTCTCTAGCGGGAGTCTACAATGAGCAGTTCTTC. Protein: CASSSLAGVYNEQFF.

The chain has TRBV7-2 and TRBJ1-5; 10 bases fit TRBD1. V lost 5 bases to trimming and J lost 5 bases; unmatched junction nucleotides: 9. The CDR3 has 16 residues. Germline V lookup: CDR1 SGHTA, CDR2 FQGNSA. The CDR3 region is CASSPGLDRGDQPQHF. CDR3 nucleotide sequence: TGTGCCAGCAGCCCGGGCTTGGACAGGGGGGATCAGCCCCAGCATTTT.

The J gene is TRBJ2-1, the V gene TRBV5-1; 8 bases agree with TRBD1. Germline lookup yields CDR1 SGHRS and CDR2 YFSETQ. The CDR3 spans 15 residues. V shed 1 base and J 4 bases; nucleotides not matched to a gene: 4. The CDR3, as DNA: TGCGCCAGCAGCTTGTCCGGGACAGGTTACAATGAGCAGTTCTTC. Translated, it gives CASSLSGTGYNEQFF.

The chain has TRBV9 and TRBJ1-1; D not resolved. The CDR3 totals 13 residues. CDR1 and CDR2 from the germline V gene are SGDLS and YYNGEE. Trimming took 0 bases from V and 11 from J, leaving 14 bases between them. CDR3 nucleotide sequence: TGTGCCAGCAGCGTAGGGAACGGGGTGAAGGCTTTCTTT. Protein product: CASSVGNGVKAFF.

The V gene is TRBV9, the J gene TRBJ2-3; tentative D call: TRBD2 (6 bases). Germline CDR1 SGDLS, CDR2 YYNGEE. The V gene lost 5 bases and the J gene lost 5 bases, with 12 bases spanning the gap. The CDR3 is 13 residues long. The CDR3 region is CASSSGRGDTQYF. The CDR3 DNA sequence: TGTGCCAGCAGTTCGGGGCGGGGAGATACGCAGTATTTT.

The sample holds one count of this clone. V usage is TRBV27 and J usage is TRBJ1-3; TRBD1 is a possible D gene (6 bases). This CDR3 spans 16 amino acids. Per germline, CDR1 MNHEY and CDR2 SMNVEV (reference sequence). V was pared by 5 bases and J by 0 bases, with 14 bases between. CDR3 DNA sequence: TGTGCCAGCAGTCCTCTATGGACAGCCTCTGGAAACACCATATATTTT. Amino acid sequence: CASSPLWTASGNTIYF.

This clone has more than one count but fewer than ten. The rearrangement links TRBV7-3 to TRBJ2-1; TRBD1 agrees at 8 bases. Germline V gives CDR1 SGHTA, CDR2 FQGTGA. The CDR3 is 16 amino acids. Losses at the gene ends were 1 base for V and 1 base for J; bases not matched to a gene: 3. The CDR3 reads CASSLNGQGSYNEQFF. CDR3 coding DNA: TGTGCCAGCAGCTTAAATGGACAGGGATCCTACAATGAGCAGTTCTTC.

The genes are TRBV14 and TRBJ2-3, with a possible D match to TRBD2 (6 bases). The germline CDR1 and CDR2 sequences are SGHDN and FVKESK. The CDR3 has 16 residues. V lost 4 bases and J 2 bases, leaving 16 bases between the germline ends. The CDR3 here is CASSLSSGLHTDTQYF. CDR3 DNA sequence: TGTGCCAGCAGCCTCTCCAGCGGGTTACACACAGATACGCAGTATTTT.

The V and J genes are TRBV4-2 and TRBJ1-6; TRBD1 is a possible D gene (6 bases). Looked up from germline, CDR1 is LGHNA and CDR2 is YNFKEQ. Trimming left V 4 bases short and J 4 bases short, with 14 bases between. This CDR3 comprises 16 residues. CDR3 sequence: CASSRGDTGYNSPLHF. CDR3 DNA sequence: TGTGCCAGCAGCCGAGGAGATACAGGGTATAATTCACCCCTCCACTTT.

This clone was detected once. The chain links TRBV19 to TRBJ2-7, with D maybe TRBD1 (7 bases). V gave up 1 base and J gave up 2 bases, with 12 bases separating them. This CDR3 has 15 residues. Germline values: CDR1 LNHDA, CDR2 SQIVND (reference sequence). The chain's CDR3 is CASSIGGGGAYEQYF. DNA for the CDR3: TGTGCCAGTAGTATAGGCGGAGGGGGCGCCTACGAGCAGTACTTC. Based on the CDR3 plus reference TRBV19 and TRBJ2-7, the full variable domain is DGGITQSPKYLFRKEGQNVTLSCEQNLNHDAMYWYRQDPGQGLRLIYYSQIVNDFQKGDIAEGYSVSREKKESFPLTVTSAQKNPTAFYLCASSIGGGGAYEQYFGPGTRLTVT.

The V call is TRBV18, the J call TRBJ1-4, with 9 nucleotides matching TRBD1. Trimming removed 3 bases from V and 8 bases from J; junction bases left unmatched: 16. Germline V CDR1 and CDR2: KGHSH, LQKENI. CDR3 size: 18 residues. CDR3 protein: CASSPPGTGKGSGEKLFF. CDR3 DNA: TGTGCCAGCTCACCCCCCGGGACAGGGAAAGGGAGTGGCGAAAAACTGTTTTTT.

This chain links TRBV5-6 with TRBJ2-1; possibly TRBD2 for D (5 bases). Deletions cut 0 bases from V and 1 base from J, with 11 bases between. This CDR3 comprises 16 residues. Germline V gene sequence: CDR1 SGHDT, CDR2 YYEEEE. The chain's CDR3 is CASSLVLALSYNEQFF. CDR3 in DNA: TGTGCCAGCAGCTTGGTGCTAGCACTATCCTACAATGAGCAGTTCTTC.

The chain is built from TRBV4-3 and TRBJ2-1, with 8 bases identical to TRBD2. This CDR3 has 15 residues. From germline, CDR1 is LGHNA and CDR2 YSLEER. V was pared by 1 base and J by 6 bases, with 5 bases of the junction left unmatched. CDR3 loop: CASSQGSSGFNEQFF. The CDR3 DNA is TGCGCCAGCAGCCAAGGCTCTAGCGGGTTCAATGAGCAGTTCTTC.